The 5 T cell receptor beta chains listed next were all sequenced from one sample in a study of tumor-infiltrating lymphocytes in primary liver carcinoma (dated by TCRdb to 2016 to 2017). TCRdb records Illumina HiSeq 2500 as the sequencer. Using a constant-region primer and ProtoScript II reverse transcriptase, TCRbeta-specific cDNA was reverse-transcribed from 500 to 650 ng total RNA. The TCRbeta libraries were prepared through three rounds of nested multiplex PCR following a slightly modified ARM-PCR procedure. The first two PCR rounds used multiplex TRBV1-TRBV30 forward primers with a Cbeta reverse primer, each for 10 to 11 cycles. In-frame beta chains were kept once TCRdb had trimmed the public reads at Q25 with fastp and called clones with MiXCR. Records with the same CDR3 protein are collapsed into one entry carrying the most frequent genes and DNA. The sample table records more than 100,000 distinct CDR3 sequences; nearly 70% of these occur just once. The leading ten clones occupy 8% to 9% of the sample.

Total RNA and DNA were co-extracted without cell sorting from around 20-30 mg of bulk tissue using the AllPrep DNA/RNA mini kit. The sample comprised tumor-adjacent normal liver tissue. The receptors shown here come from a woman in her fifties or sixties with primary liver carcinoma and hepatitis B virus infection.

There are many counts of this clonotype. The chain combines TRBV6-5 with TRBJ2-7; possibly TRBD1 for D (6 bases). The V gene's germline CDR1 is MNHEY and CDR2 SVGAGI. The CDR3 covers 15 residues. V dropped 6 bases and J dropped 1 base, with 16 bases sitting between them. This CDR3 reads CASSPPGARSYEQYF. The CDR3 nucleotides read TGTGCCAGCAGCCCTCCAGGGGCGAGGTCCTACGAGCAGTACTTC.

This clonotype occurred a few times. A much bigger clone sits one base away, suggesting this may be a read error. The chain recombines TRBV6-6 with TRBJ2-1; 14 nucleotides match TRBD2. V shed 6 bases, J shed 6 bases, and the junction held 13 bases outside the gene matches. The CDR3 spans 18 residues. CDR1 is MNHNY, CDR2 SVGAGI, per germline (reference sequence). For the CDR3, the DNA is TGTGCCAGCAGCCCCAGACTAGCGGGAGGGCCGTTCCCCAATGAGCAGTTCTTC. Translating it yields CASSPRLAGGPFPNEQFF.

This clonotype occurred many times. Written as DNA, the CDR3 is TGTGCCAGCAGCCAGGTCGCGACTAGCGGGTCCGGGACCCAGTACTTC. It is translated as CASSQVATSGSGTQYF. The genes are TRBV11-2 and TRBJ2-5; 10 nucleotides match TRBD2. Germline assignment: CDR1 SGHAT and CDR2 FQNNGV. This CDR3 is built from 16 residues. V lost 5 bases, J lost 7 bases, and 13 bases stayed unmatched.

A word on this clonotype: The junction and the germline gene differ at one end; a read error may be behind it. V gene TRBV29-1 combines with J gene TRBJ2-7; D is possibly TRBD1 (5 bases). Germline assignment: CDR1 SQVTM and CDR2 ANQGSEA. The CDR3 has 13 amino acids. The CDR3 coding sequence is TGCAGCGTTGTCGTGGGGCTCTCCTATGAGCAGTACTTC. Translated: CSVVVGLSYEQYF.

This clonotype has a single count. The junction differs from germline at one of its ends, possibly a read error. This sequence joins TRBV11-2 and TRBJ2-2, with D tentatively TRBD1 or TRBD2 (6 bases each). The CDR3 runs 19 residues. Germline V gene sequence: CDR1 SGHAT, CDR2 FQNNGV. The DNA for the CDR3 is TGTGCCAGCAGCTTTTATGGGGCGGGTGGGGGGCGCAACATCTGGGAGTTGTTTTTT. Its protein is CASSFYGAGGGRNIWELFF.